This T cell receptor (beta chain) was identified during a study of OX40 agonist ivuxolimab in advanced cancers. The sample holds one count of this clone. Germline V gene sequence: CDR1 SGHTA, CDR2 FQGNSA. The CDR3 has 17 residues. The V gene lost 7 bases and the J gene lost 1 base, with 20 bases spanning the gap. TCRdb's copy holds only in-frame clones and misses some; the assay was immunoSEQ multiplex PCR. Of 60,000 to 75,000 clones in the sample, about 85% were seen once. Here the sequenced sample was CD4+ or CD8+ T cells sorted from blood, taken in a trial of the OX40 agonist ivuxolimab. The rearrangement uses TRBV7-2 and TRBJ1-5; D not certain. The sequence came from an adult with an advanced solid tumor such as melanoma, head and neck, liver or kidney cancer. Here the CDR3 reads CASTSTERAVSNQPQHF. DNA of the CDR3: TGTGCCAGCACCTCCACCGAGAGGGCGGTAAGCAATCAGCCCCAGCATTTT.